The 23 T cell receptor beta chains in this list originate from one sample, sequenced in a study of T cells in Graves' hyperthyroidism and ophthalmopathy. From RNA transcripts, TCR beta CDR3 regions were amplified. Primed by the HTBI set, a first-round RT-PCR was run on the TCR CDR3. MiXCR was run by TCRdb on the multiplex PCR reads, yielding one entry per CDR3 protein. The sample yields hundreds of thousands of distinct CDR3 sequences, roughly 17% seen once. Input material: blood. The receptor source for this set is a woman in her twenties or thirties with Graves' hyperthyroidism.

For this clonotype: This may arise from a read error, as a much more abundant clone is one base away. Because it lacks the conserved phenylalanine or tryptophan at the end, this CDR3 is likely a read error. The chain carries TRBV18 and TRBJ2-1; 11 nucleotides align to TRBD2. The CDR3 loop spans 16 amino acids. Trimming at V came to 3 bases and at J to 8 bases, leaving 9 bases not matched to a gene. Germline V gene sequence: CDR1 KGHSH, CDR2 LQKENI. The CDR3 reads CASSPITTSGSYEQFS. CDR3 coding DNA: TGTGCCAGCTCACCCATAACTACTAGCGGGAGTTATGAGCAGTTCTCC.

This clonotype was seen repeatedly, ten times or more. This chain links TRBV6-2 or TRBV6-3 with TRBJ2-7; 10 bases are shared with TRBD1. Germline V gene sequence: CDR1 MNHEY, CDR2 SVGEGT. CDR3 length: 14 residues. V shed 7 bases and J 5 bases; nucleotides not matched to a gene: 8. CDR3 amino acids: CASIGGQGEDEQYF. CDR3 in DNA: TGTGCCAGCATTGGCGGACAGGGGGAAGACGAGCAGTACTTC.

This clonotype was detected only a few times. The J gene is TRBJ2-3, the V gene TRBV5-1, with D uncertain. With 7 bases removed from V and 2 bases from J, the gap between germline ends came to 8 bases. Germline values: CDR1 SGHRS, CDR2 YFSETQ. CDR3 length: 12 amino acids. The CDR3 region is CASYADTDTQYF. The CDR3 DNA sequence: TGCGCCAGCTACGCAGACACAGATACGCAGTATTTT.

This clonotype was seen only once. The chain has TRBV19 and TRBJ2-3; D may be TRBD1 or TRBD2 (5 bases each). This CDR3 contains 14 residues. V lost 3 bases to trimming and J lost 3 bases, with 10 bases between them. Germline V lookup: CDR1 LNHDA, CDR2 SQIVND (reference sequence). Here the CDR3 reads CASSIGASTDTQYF. The CDR3 nucleotides are TGTGCCAGTAGTATCGGGGCTTCGACAGATACGCAGTATTTT. Drawing the rest from reference TRBV19 and TRBJ2-3, the complete variable domain is DGGITQSPKYLFRKEGQNVTLSCEQNLNHDAMYWYRQDPGQGLRLIYYSQIVNDFQKGDIAEGYSVSREKKESFPLTVTSAQKNPTAFYLCASSIGASTDTQYFGPGTRLTVL.

This clonotype has just a few counts. J is TRBJ2-6 and V is TRBV6-1, with D uncertain. Trimming cost V 7 bases and J 4 bases, with 20 bases left between them. Germline V lookup: CDR1 MNHNS, CDR2 SASEGT. The CDR3 has 17 residues. CDR3 sequence reads: CASTLRTGRLGANVLTF. The CDR3 nucleotides read TGTGCCAGCACCCTACGGACGGGTCGTCTAGGGGCCAACGTCCTGACTTTC.

The sample holds many counts of this clonotype. This rearrangement joins TRBV19 to TRBJ1-1; no reliable D call. The CDR3 has 12 amino acids. V was trimmed by 11 bases and J by 2 bases, leaving 12 bases between them. Germline values: CDR1 LNHDA, CDR2 SQIVND (reference sequence). The CDR3 nucleotides read TGTGCCTCGGGCCGAATTAACACTGAAGCTTTCTTT. As protein: CASGRINTEAFF.

This clonotype has at least ten counts. The genes are TRBV12-3 or TRBV12-4 and TRBJ2-2, with D unclear. The CDR3 runs 15 residues. Trimming shortened V by 1 base and J by 5 bases, and 11 bases separated the two germline ends. CDR3 DNA sequence: TGTGCCAGCAGTTTAGATACAGTCGTAACCGGGGAGCTGTTTTTT. Protein: CASSLDTVVTGELFF.

This clonotype was seen at least ten times. This chain joins TRBV18 and TRBJ2-3; TRBD1 matches at 8 bases. The V gene's germline CDR1 is KGHSH and CDR2 LQKENI. J lost 2 bases, V lost 8 bases, and 9 bases had no gene match. CDR3 length equals 15 residues. This CDR3 reads CASSPRTGITDTQYF. As DNA, the CDR3 is TGTGCCAGCAGCCCTCGGACAGGGATCACAGATACGCAGTATTTT.

This clonotype was seen a handful of times. The chain links TRBV4-3 to TRBJ2-7; no definite D call. Trimming stripped 0 bases from V and 6 bases from J, with 9 bases between. The CDR3 extends over 13 amino acids. The germline CDR1 and CDR2 sequences are LGHNA and YSLEER. CDR3 protein: CASSQEPSSEQYF. The CDR3 DNA reads as TGCGCCAGCAGCCAAGAACCTTCTAGCGAGCAGTACTTC.

This clonotype has a count of ten or more. This chain connects TRBV11-2 to TRBJ2-1; 7 bases fit TRBD2. Germline assignment: CDR1 SGHAT and CDR2 FQNNGV. The CDR3 extends over 14 amino acids. V trimming: 7 bases; J trimming: 6 bases; junction bases outside the gene matches: 9. The CDR3 region is CASKVTSETNEQFF. The CDR3 DNA sequence: TGTGCCAGCAAAGTAACTAGCGAAACCAATGAGCAGTTCTTC.

The V gene is TRBV3-1, the J gene TRBJ1-4, with TRBD1 matching 10 bases. Germline V gene lookup returns CDR1 LGHDT and CDR2 YNNKEL (reference sequence). The ends lost 10 bases at V and 7 bases at J; junction bases unmatched: 9. The CDR3 covers 14 residues. CDR3 amino acids: CAISPRDRGEKLFF. CDR3 coding DNA: TGTGCCATCAGTCCCCGGGACAGGGGTGAAAAACTGTTTTTT.

The table lists this clonotype with a few counts. Possible read error: a much larger clone is one base away. This chain joins TRBV27 and TRBJ2-1; 9 nucleotides align to TRBD2. This CDR3 comprises 15 residues. Germline V gene lookup returns CDR1 MNHEY and CDR2 SMNVEV (reference sequence). V lost 4 bases and J lost 2; bases outside the gene matches: 3. CDR3 loop: CASSYSGSTYNEQFF. The CDR3 DNA is TGTGCCAGCAGTTATAGCGGGAGCACCTACAATGAGCAGTTCTTC.

This clonotype has at least ten counts. V is TRBV3-1 and J is TRBJ1-1, with 8 bases aligning to TRBD1. Germline V gene data show CDR1 as LGHDT and CDR2 as YNNKEL (reference sequence). The CDR3 length is 14 residues. With V trimmed by 3 bases and J by 5 bases, 5 bases remained unmatched. CDR3 coding DNA: TGTGCCAGCAGCCAGCTCCAGGGGGCAACTGAAGCTTTCTTT. As protein: CASSQLQGATEAFF.

V and J are TRBV6-4 and TRBJ1-2, with a possible D match to TRBD1 (5 bases). Per germline, CDR1 MRHNA and CDR2 SNTAGT. The CDR3 runs to 13 residues. Trimming took off 7 bases at V and 5 bases at J, with 14 bases between the two ends. CDR3 protein: CASIDGTVYGYTF. The CDR3 DNA follows: TGTGCCAGCATTGATGGGACTGTTTATGGCTACACCTTC.

The table lists this clonotype with a count of one. The chain recombines TRBV6-5 with TRBJ2-2; D remains unclear. The germline V gene has CDR1 MNHEY and CDR2 SVGAGI. V dropped 3 bases and J dropped 4 bases, with 15 bases sitting between them. The CDR3 consists of 16 residues. The CDR3 bases are TGTGCCAGCAGTTATTCTCCCTTCGACCGCACCGGGGAGCTGTTTTTT. Translation gives CASSYSPFDRTGELFF.

This clonotype was found many times. The CDR3 loop is CASSVAGGETQYF. CDR3 in DNA: TGTGCCAGCAGCGTAGCTGGGGGGGAGACCCAGTACTTC. The chain is built from TRBV9 and TRBJ2-5; TRBD2 is a possible D gene (6 bases). The V end was cut by 0 bases, the J end by 5 bases, with 8 bases between. The CDR3 consists of 13 residues. Germline CDR1 SGDLS, CDR2 YYNGEE.

The chain couples TRBV20-1 to TRBJ2-1, with D perhaps TRBD1 or TRBD2 (7 bases each). The germline V gene has CDR1 DFQATT and CDR2 SNEGSKA (reference sequence). Trimming pared 3 bases from V and 8 bases from J, leaving 17 bases between. This CDR3 region has 14 residues. The CDR3 DNA reads as TGCAGTGCTAGTGCCAGGGGGGGTGGGGATGAGCAGTTCTTC. Translating gives CSASARGGGDEQFF.

This clonotype came up many times. The CDR3 is CASSTGTSRVDEQFF. For the CDR3, the DNA is TGTGCCAGCAGTACCGGGACTAGTCGTGTCGATGAGCAGTTCTTC. V usage is TRBV28 and J usage is TRBJ2-1; 8 bases agree with TRBD2. V lost 5 bases to trimming and J lost 8 bases; unmatched junction nucleotides: 11. CDR3 size: 15 residues. Per germline, CDR1 MDHEN and CDR2 SYDVKM.

The rearrangement joins TRBV7-9 to TRBJ1-2; 7 nucleotides align to TRBD1. V shed 1 base, J shed 6 bases, and the junction held 2 bases outside the gene matches. The CDR3 spans 13 residues. From germline, CDR1 is SEHNR and CDR2 FQNEAQ (reference sequence). This CDR3 is CASSLDRGDGYTF. The CDR3 DNA reads as TGTGCCAGCAGCTTAGACAGGGGCGATGGCTACACCTTC.

This clonotype was observed at least ten times. J is TRBJ2-1 and V is TRBV6-5, with D perhaps being TRBD1 or TRBD2 (6 bases each). CDR1 is MNHEY, CDR2 SVGAGI, per germline. The CDR3 length is 17 residues. Trimming removed 1 base at V and 0 bases at J, with 13 bases between. CDR3 coding DNA: TGTGCCAGCAGTTACTTCGGAGGGGGGAGCTCCTACAATGAGCAGTTCTTC. Translated, it gives CASSYFGGGSSYNEQFF.

This clonotype was seen many times. The chain employs TRBV15 and TRBJ1-2, with D possibly matching TRBD1 (5 bases). Germline CDR1 reads LNHNV; CDR2 reads YYDKDF (reference sequence). CDR3 length: 14 residues. V was cut by 8 bases and J by 4 bases, with 17 bases left in between. The DNA for the CDR3 is TGTGCCACCCAAAGAGAGACAGCGACCTATGGCTACACCTTC. This sequence encodes CATQRETATYGYTF.

This rearrangement joins TRBV10-3 to TRBJ2-1, with D maybe TRBD2 (6 bases). The ends were cut back, 8 bases at V and 2 bases at J, with 13 bases in the middle. This CDR3 has 14 amino acids. Germline CDR1 ENHRY, CDR2 SYGVKD. Here the CDR3 reads CAIGEAGTYNEQFF. The CDR3 DNA reads TGTGCCATCGGGGAGGCGGGAACCTACAATGAGCAGTTCTTC.

The gene calls are TRBV27 and TRBJ2-3; 14 bases agree with TRBD2. CDR3 length equals 19 residues. With V trimmed by 5 bases and J by 0 bases, 10 bases remained unmatched. Germline V lookup: CDR1 MNHEY, CDR2 SMNVEV (reference sequence). CDR3 sequence (DNA): TGTGCCAGCAGTCCGGGACTAGCGGGAGTTCAAACTAGCACAGATACGCAGTATTTT. Amino acids: CASSPGLAGVQTSTDTQYF.